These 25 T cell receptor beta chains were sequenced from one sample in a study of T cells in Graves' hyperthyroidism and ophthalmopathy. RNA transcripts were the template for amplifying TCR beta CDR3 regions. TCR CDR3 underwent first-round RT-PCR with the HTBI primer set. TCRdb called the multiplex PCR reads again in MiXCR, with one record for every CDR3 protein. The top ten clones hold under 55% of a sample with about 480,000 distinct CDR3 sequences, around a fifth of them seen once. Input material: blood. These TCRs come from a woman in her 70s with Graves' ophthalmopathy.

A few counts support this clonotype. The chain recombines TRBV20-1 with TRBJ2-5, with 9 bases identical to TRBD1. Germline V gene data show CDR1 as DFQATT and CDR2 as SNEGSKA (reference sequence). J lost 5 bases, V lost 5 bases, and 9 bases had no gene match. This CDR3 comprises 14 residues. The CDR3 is CSAEKTGGGETQYF. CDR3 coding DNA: TGCAGTGCTGAAAAGACAGGGGGAGGTGAGACCCAGTACTTC.

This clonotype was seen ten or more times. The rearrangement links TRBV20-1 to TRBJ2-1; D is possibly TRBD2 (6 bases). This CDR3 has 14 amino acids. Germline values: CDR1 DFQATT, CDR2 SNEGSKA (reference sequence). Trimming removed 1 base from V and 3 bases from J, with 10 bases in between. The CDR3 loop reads CSARAGGIYNEQFF. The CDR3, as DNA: TGCAGTGCTAGAGCGGGCGGGATCTACAATGAGCAGTTCTTC.

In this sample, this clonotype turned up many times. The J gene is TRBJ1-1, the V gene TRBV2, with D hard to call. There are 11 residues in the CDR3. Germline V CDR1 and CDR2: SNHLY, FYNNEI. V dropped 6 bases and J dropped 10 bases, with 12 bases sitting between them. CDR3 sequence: CASRRAGSAFF. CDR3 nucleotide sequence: TGTGCCAGCAGAAGGGCAGGATCAGCTTTCTTT.

CDR3 DNA sequence: TGCAGTGCTAGACCCCGGCGGGGTAATCAGCCCCAGCATTTT. Translation: CSARPRRGNQPQHF. This chain uses TRBV20-1 with TRBJ1-5; D is undetermined. The CDR3 consists of 14 residues. From germline, CDR1 is DFQATT and CDR2 SNEGSKA (reference sequence). Trimming shortened V by 2 bases and J by 4 bases, and 12 bases separated the two germline ends.

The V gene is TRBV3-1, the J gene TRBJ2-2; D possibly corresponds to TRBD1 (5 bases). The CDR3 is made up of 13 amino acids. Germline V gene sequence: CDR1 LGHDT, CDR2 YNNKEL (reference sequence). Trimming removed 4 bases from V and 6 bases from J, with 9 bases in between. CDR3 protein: CASSPDSPGELFF. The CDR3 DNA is TGTGCCAGCAGCCCCGACAGTCCCGGGGAGCTGTTTTTT.

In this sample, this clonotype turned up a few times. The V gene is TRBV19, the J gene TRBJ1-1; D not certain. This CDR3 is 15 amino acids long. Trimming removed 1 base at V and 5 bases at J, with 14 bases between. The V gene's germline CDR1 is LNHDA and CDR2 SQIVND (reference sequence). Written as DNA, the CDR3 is TGTGCCAGTAGTATAGTAAGGCCCCGAGGGACTGAAGCTTTCTTT. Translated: CASSIVRPRGTEAFF.

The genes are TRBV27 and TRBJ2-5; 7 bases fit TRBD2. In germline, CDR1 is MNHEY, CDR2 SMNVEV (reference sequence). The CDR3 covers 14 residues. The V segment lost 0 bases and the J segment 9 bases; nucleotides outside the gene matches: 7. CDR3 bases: TGTGCCAGCAGTTTATCAAGGACTAGATCGTCCCAGTACTTC. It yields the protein CASSLSRTRSSQYF.

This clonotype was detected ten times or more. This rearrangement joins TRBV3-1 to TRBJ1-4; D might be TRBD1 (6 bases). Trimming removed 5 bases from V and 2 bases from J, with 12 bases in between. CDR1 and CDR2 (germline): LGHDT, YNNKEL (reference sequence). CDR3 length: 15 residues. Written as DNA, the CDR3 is TGTGCCAGCAGCAAGAACAGGGAGACTAATGAAAAACTGTTTTTT. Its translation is CASSKNRETNEKLFF.

CDR3 sequence (DNA): TGTGCCAGCAGAAGACAGGGGATACGCTACGAGCAGTACTTC. It codes for CASRRQGIRYEQYF. The V and J genes are TRBV28 and TRBJ2-7; 8 bases agree with TRBD1. Germline V gives CDR1 MDHEN, CDR2 SYDVKM. Trimming took 6 bases from V and 3 from J; bases not matched to a gene: 7. The CDR3 has 14 amino acids.

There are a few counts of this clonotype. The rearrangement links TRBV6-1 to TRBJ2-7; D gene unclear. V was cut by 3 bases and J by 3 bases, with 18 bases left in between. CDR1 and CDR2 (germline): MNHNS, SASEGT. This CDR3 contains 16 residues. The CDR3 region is CASSDTKGYGFYEQYF. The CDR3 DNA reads TGTGCCAGCAGTGATACGAAGGGATACGGTTTCTACGAGCAGTACTTC.

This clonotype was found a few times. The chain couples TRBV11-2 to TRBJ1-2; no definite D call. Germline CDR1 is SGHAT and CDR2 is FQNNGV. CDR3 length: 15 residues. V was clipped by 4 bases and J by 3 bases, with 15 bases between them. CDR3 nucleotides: TGTGCCAGCAGCTCAGATAGGACGGCAGACTATGGCTACACCTTC. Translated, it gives CASSSDRTADYGYTF.

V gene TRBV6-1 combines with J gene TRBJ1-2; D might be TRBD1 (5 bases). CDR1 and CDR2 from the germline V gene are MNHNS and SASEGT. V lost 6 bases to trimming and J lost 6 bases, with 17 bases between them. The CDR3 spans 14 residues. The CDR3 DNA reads TGTGCCAGCAGGCTAACAGGTCTTGCGAATGGCTACACCTTC. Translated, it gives CASRLTGLANGYTF.

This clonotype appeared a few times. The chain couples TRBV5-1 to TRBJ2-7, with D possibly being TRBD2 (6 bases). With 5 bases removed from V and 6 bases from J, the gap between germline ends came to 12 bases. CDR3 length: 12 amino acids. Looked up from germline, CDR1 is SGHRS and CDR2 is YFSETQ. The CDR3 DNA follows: TGCGCCAGCAGACCTTCGGAGGGCGAGCAGTACTTC. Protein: CASRPSEGEQYF.

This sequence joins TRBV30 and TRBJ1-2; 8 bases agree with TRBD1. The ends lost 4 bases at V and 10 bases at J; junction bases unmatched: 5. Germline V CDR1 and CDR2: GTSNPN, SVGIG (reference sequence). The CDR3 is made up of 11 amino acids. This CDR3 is CAWKGRGPYTF. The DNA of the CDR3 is TGTGCCTGGAAAGGCAGGGGGCCCTACACCTTC.

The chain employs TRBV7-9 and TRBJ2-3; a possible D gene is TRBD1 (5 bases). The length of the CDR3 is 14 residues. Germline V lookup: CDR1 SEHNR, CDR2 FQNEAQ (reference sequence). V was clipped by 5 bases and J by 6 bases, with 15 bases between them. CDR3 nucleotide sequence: TGTGCCAGCAGCCCCGCCCTGGGGCCGGATACGCAGTATTTT. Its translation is CASSPALGPDTQYF.

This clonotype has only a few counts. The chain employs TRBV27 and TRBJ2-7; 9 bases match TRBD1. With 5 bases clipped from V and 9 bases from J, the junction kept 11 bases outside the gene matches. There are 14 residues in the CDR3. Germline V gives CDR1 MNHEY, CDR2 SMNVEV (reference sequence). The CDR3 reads CASSRDRAGLAQYF. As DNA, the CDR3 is TGTGCCAGCAGTAGGGACAGGGCCGGTCTTGCGCAGTACTTC.

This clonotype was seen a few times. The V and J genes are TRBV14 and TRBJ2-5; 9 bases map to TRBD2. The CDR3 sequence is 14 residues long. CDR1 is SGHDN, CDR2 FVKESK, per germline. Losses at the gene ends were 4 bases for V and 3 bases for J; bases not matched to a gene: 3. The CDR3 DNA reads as TGTGCCAGCAGCCGCCGACTAGCGGAAGAGACCCAGTACTTC. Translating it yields CASSRRLAEETQYF.

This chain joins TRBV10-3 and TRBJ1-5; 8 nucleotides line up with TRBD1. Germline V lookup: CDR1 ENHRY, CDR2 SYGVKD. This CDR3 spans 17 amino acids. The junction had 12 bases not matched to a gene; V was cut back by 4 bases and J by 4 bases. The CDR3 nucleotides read TGTGCCATCAGTGGCGGACAGGGAAAAGCAGGGAATCAGCCCCAGCATTTT. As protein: CAISGGQGKAGNQPQHF.

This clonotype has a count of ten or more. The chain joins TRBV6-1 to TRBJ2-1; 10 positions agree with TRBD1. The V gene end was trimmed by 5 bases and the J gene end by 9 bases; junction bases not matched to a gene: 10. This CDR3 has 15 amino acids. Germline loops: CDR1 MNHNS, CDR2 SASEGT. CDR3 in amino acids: CASSPRDRGQSEQFF. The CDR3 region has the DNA TGTGCCAGCAGTCCCCGGGACAGGGGTCAAAGTGAGCAGTTCTTC.

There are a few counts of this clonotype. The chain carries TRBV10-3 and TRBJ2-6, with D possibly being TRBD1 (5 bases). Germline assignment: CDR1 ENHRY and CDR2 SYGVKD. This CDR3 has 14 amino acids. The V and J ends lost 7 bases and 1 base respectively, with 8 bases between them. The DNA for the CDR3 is TGTGCCATCACTCAGGGTTCTGGGGCCAACGTCCTGACTTTC. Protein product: CAITQGSGANVLTF.

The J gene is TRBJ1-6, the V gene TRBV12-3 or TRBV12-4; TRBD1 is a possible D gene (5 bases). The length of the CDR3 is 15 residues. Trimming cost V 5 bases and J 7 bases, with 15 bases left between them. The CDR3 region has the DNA TGTGCCAGCAGTAGAGGGACCGGAGGGAATTCACCCCTCCACTTT. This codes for CASSRGTGGNSPLHF.

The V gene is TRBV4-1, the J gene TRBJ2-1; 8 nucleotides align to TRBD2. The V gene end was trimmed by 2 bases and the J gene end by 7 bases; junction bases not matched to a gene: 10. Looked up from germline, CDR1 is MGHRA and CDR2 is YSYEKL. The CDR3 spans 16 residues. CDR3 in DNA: TGCGCCAGCAGCCAACCGGCACGCGGGAGGCGTAATGAGCAGTTCTTC. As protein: CASSQPARGRRNEQFF.

The CDR3, as DNA: TGTGCCTGGAGACGATTTGGGGGGGAGACCCAGTACTTC. This translates into CAWRRFGGETQYF. The chain is built from TRBV30 and TRBJ2-5, with D maybe TRBD2 (6 bases). This CDR3 comprises 13 residues. The germline gives CDR1 GTSNPN, CDR2 SVGIG (reference sequence). V lost 3 bases to trimming and J lost 5 bases, with 13 bases between them.

The CDR3 DNA reads as TGTGCCAGCAGCTTGGCCGAATTGAGCGCCCTAGCGCCAAAAGGGGATACGCAGTATTTT. Translation gives CASSLAELSALAPKGDTQYF. V gene TRBV5-6 combines with J gene TRBJ2-3; D perhaps matches TRBD2 (6 bases). V was trimmed by 0 bases and J by 6 bases, leaving 29 bases between them. The germline gives CDR1 SGHDT, CDR2 YYEEEE. The CDR3 has 20 amino acids.

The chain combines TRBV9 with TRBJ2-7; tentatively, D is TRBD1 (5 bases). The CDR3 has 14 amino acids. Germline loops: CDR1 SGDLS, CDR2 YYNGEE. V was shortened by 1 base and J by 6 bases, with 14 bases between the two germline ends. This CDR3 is CASSVQGSWSEQYF. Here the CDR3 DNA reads TGTGCCAGCAGCGTACAGGGTTCATGGAGCGAGCAGTACTTC.